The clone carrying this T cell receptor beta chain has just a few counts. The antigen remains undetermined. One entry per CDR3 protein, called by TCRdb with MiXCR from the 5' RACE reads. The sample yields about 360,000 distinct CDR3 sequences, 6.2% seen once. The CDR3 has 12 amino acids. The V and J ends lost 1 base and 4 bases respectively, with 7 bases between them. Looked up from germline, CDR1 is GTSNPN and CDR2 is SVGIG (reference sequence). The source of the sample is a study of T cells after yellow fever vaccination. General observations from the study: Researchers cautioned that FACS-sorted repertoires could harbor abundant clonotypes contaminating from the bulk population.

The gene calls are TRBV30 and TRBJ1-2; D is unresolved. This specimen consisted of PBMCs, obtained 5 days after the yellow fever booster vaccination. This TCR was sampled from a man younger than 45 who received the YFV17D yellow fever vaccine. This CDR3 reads CAWSALGYGYTF. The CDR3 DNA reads TGTGCCTGGAGTGCGTTGGGCTATGGCTACACCTTC.